Shown below are 9 T cell receptor beta chains from a single sample sequenced in a study of post-analysis software for immune sequencing data. General study results and limits: TRBV segments more frequent in patients than in controls numbered five and included TRBV5-6, TRBV5-1 and TRBV20-1.

The TCR beta cDNA libraries carried unique molecular identifiers. Via MiXCR, TCRdb re-called the PCR reads, giving one row per CDR3 protein. The sample lists about 380,000 distinct CDR3 sequences, around 37% occurring once. These receptors have no identified antigens. What was sequenced was blood. Every receptor here comes from a girl aged 10-17 years with multiple sclerosis.

This clonotype occurred a few times. The rearrangement links TRBV29-1 to TRBJ1-2; 9 bases agree with TRBD1. This CDR3 is built from 13 residues. J lost 1 base, V lost 4 bases, and 1 base had no gene match. From germline, CDR1 is SQVTM and CDR2 ANQGSEA. CDR3 protein: CSVGQGVNYGYTF. CDR3 DNA sequence: TGCAGCGTTGGACAGGGGGTTAACTATGGCTACACCTTC.

This chain joins TRBV12-3 or TRBV12-4 and TRBJ2-7; 10 bases line up with TRBD1. The V gene end was trimmed by 6 bases and the J gene end by 7 bases; junction bases not matched to a gene: 9. The CDR3 is 14 residues long. In nucleotides, the CDR3 is TGTGCCAGCAGCCCCGGACAGGGGGTGAAGGAGCAGTACTTC. Translation: CASSPGQGVKEQYF.

The chain couples TRBV4-2 to TRBJ2-1; D is unresolved. With 4 bases removed from V and 8 bases from J, the gap between germline ends came to 12 bases. The CDR3 runs 13 residues. Germline assignment: CDR1 LGHNA and CDR2 YNFKEQ. The CDR3 DNA is TGTGCCAGCAGCCTCCCTCTAAGCGATGAGCAGTTCTTC. Its translation is CASSLPLSDEQFF.

This clonotype showed up just a few times. V usage is TRBV10-3 and J usage is TRBJ1-2; D gene ambiguous. The germline V gene encodes CDR1 ENHRY and CDR2 SYGVKD. The CDR3 sequence is 13 residues long. Trimming removed 3 bases at V and 10 bases at J, with 15 bases between. The chain's CDR3 is CAISDLQTMNYTF. The CDR3 DNA is TGTGCCATCAGTGATTTGCAGACTATGAACTACACCTTC.

This clonotype occurred a few times. The chain couples TRBV12-3 or TRBV12-4 to TRBJ2-6; weak D call: TRBD1 (6 bases). The CDR3 spans 17 residues. Trimming left V 5 bases short and J 4 bases short, with 18 bases between. The CDR3 is CASSPRTVQDGANVLTF. CDR3 in DNA: TGTGCCAGCAGTCCACGGACAGTTCAGGACGGGGCCAACGTCCTGACTTTC.

This clonotype was seen more than once but under ten times. CDR3 bases: TGTGCCAGCAGTCAAACACAGGGTCAATCGTCGACCCAGCATTTT. It codes for CASSQTQGQSSTQHF. This chain joins TRBV12-3 or TRBV12-4 and TRBJ1-5; TRBD1 might be the D (6 bases). The CDR3 is made up of 15 amino acids. V lost 5 bases and J lost 11, with 22 bases in between.

This clonotype was counted only a few times. This rearrangement joins TRBV5-1 to TRBJ2-3, with D perhaps matching TRBD1 (6 bases). This CDR3 has 14 residues. V lost 4 bases, J lost 5 bases, and 14 bases lay in between. From germline, CDR1 is SGHRS and CDR2 YFSETQ. The CDR3 spells CASSLLGAEDTQYF. CDR3 nucleotides: TGCGCCAGCAGCCTCCTGGGGGCTGAAGATACGCAGTATTTT. Using reference TRBV5-1 and TRBJ2-3 for the parts outside the CDR3, the full variable domain is KAGVTQTPRYLIKTRGQQVTLSCSPISGHRSVSWYQQTPGQGLQFLFEYFSETQRNKGNFPGRFSGRQFSNSRSEMNVSTLELGDSALYLCASSLLGAEDTQYFGPGTRLTVL.

In this sample, this clonotype turned up a few times. The V gene is TRBV5-6, the J gene TRBJ1-6, with D unresolved. The CDR3 loop spans 14 amino acids. The V end was cut by 4 bases, the J end by 16 bases, with 21 bases between. Germline CDR1 reads SGHDT; CDR2 reads YYEEEE. CDR3 DNA sequence: TGTGCCAGCAGCGGCGCGACTGGATCATTTGTTCTCCACTTT. This sequence encodes CASSGATGSFVLHF.

The chain uses TRBV6-5 and TRBJ1-2, with 8 bases lining up with TRBD1. From germline, CDR1 is MNHEY and CDR2 SVGAGI. V gave up 0 bases and J gave up 10 bases; unmatched junction bases: 13. This CDR3 comprises 16 residues. The CDR3 here is CASSYSGTGPVVDYTF. The CDR3 bases are TGTGCCAGCAGTTACTCCGGGACAGGCCCGGTTGTGGACTACACCTTC.